This is a list of T cell receptor beta chains from one sample in a study of CD8+ T cells in alopecia areata. Using immunoSEQ multiplex PCR, the repertoire was profiled, and TCRdb retains in-frame clones only, with some absent. The table includes about 210,000 clones, more than 30% detected once. The sample was CD4+ T cells sorted from blood, taken at approximately week 30, from a patient treated with tofacitinib. These receptors came from a human donor with alopecia areata. Each CDR3 is given with its conserved first and last residue. D genes are given only for firm matches. Only part of the rows carry a size: once, few, many, or a class if the clone is expanded.

abundance	v_gene	d_gene	j_gene	CDR3aa	CDR3nt
-	TRBV9	-	TRBJ1-2	CASSVTGNGYTF	TGTGCCAGCAGCGTAACAGGGAATGGCTACACCTTC
few	TRBV7-2	TRBD1	TRBJ1-4	CASRQEGLGTGLFF	TGTGCCAGCAGGCAAGAAGGGCTCGGGACAGGACTGTTTTTT
-	TRBV18	-	TRBJ2-1	CASSPGTLGNEQFF	TGTGCCAGCTCACCGGGGACTCTGGGCAATGAGCAGTTCTTC
few	TRBV6-6	-	TRBJ1-2	CASSLRGYGGYTF	TGTGCCAGCAGCCTTCGGGGCTACGGTGGCTACACCTTC
few	TRBV29-1	TRBD1	TRBJ1-2	CSVQGDNLNYGYTF	TGCAGCGTTCAGGGGGACAACCTTAACTATGGCTACACCTTC
-	TRBV29-1	TRBD1	TRBJ2-1	CSVEKVTGVVNEQFF	TGCAGCGTTGAAAAAGTGACAGGGGTGGTCAATGAGCAGTTCTTC
once	TRBV4-1	-	TRBJ1-2	CASSLLGGDGYTF	TGCGCCAGCAGCCTTTTGGGGGGTGATGGCTACACCTTC
few	TRBV4-1	-	TRBJ2-7	CASSSVGGLVYEQYF	TGCGCCAGCAGTTCGGTAGGTGGCTTGGTTTACGAGCAGTACTTC
few	TRBV19	-	TRBJ2-6	CASSIEDSGANVLTF	TGTGCCAGTAGTATTGAGGACTCTGGGGCCAACGTCCTGACTTTC
few	TRBV10-3	TRBD1	TRBJ2-2	CAISAGQGGTGELFF	TGTGCCATCAGTGCGGGACAGGGGGGCACCGGGGAGCTGTTTTTT
-	TRBV2	-	TRBJ2-7	CATEGGKAGESYEQYF	TGTGCCACCGAGGGGGGTAAGGCAGGGGAATCCTACGAGCAGTACTTC
-	TRBV7-2	TRBD1	TRBJ2-7	CASSWGDRAYEQYF	TGTGCCAGCAGCTGGGGGGACAGGGCCTACGAGCAGTACTTC
-	TRBV7-3	-	TRBJ2-2	CASSLGRTPTGELFF	TGTGCCAGCAGCTTAGGGCGGACACCCACCGGGGAGCTGTTTTTT
few	TRBV11-2	TRBD1	TRBJ2-5	CASSLSDRGRRETQYF	TGTGCCAGCAGCTTATCAGACAGGGGGCGACGGGAGACCCAGTACTTC
-	TRBV30	TRBD1	TRBJ1-1	CASGQQNTEAFF	TGTGCCTCGGGACAGCAGAACACTGAAGCTTTCTTT
-	TRBV30	-	TRBJ2-6	CAWVQGRAGANVLTF	TGTGCCTGGGTACAGGGCAGGGCTGGGGCCAACGTCCTGACTTTC
-	TRBV30	-	TRBJ1-5	CAWSEGTNSNQPQHF	TGTGCCTGGAGTGAAGGGACAAATAGCAATCAGCCCCAGCATTTT
few	TRBV10-3	TRBD1	TRBJ2-2	CAIRETGDTGELFF	TGTGCCATCAGAGAGACAGGGGACACCGGGGAGCTGTTTTTT
-	TRBV5-6	TRBD1	TRBJ2-7	CASSSRDRDHEQYF	TGTGCCAGCAGCTCCCGGGACAGGGACCACGAGCAGTACTTC
-	TRBV5-6	TRBD1	TRBJ1-2	CATGQRGGYTF	TGTGCCACGGGACAGAGAGGTGGCTACACCTTC